This TCR beta chain derives from a study of T-cell memory formation after mild COVID-19. Study summary: TCR clusters showed largely donor specificity.

This CDR3 region has 15 residues. The germline CDR1 and CDR2 sequences are SGHTA and FQGNSA. The V end was cut by 6 bases, the J end by 2 bases, with 14 bases between. This clonotype was recorded a few times. Its antigen is as yet unknown. Employing constant-segment primers, 5'RACE generated TCR alpha and TCR beta cDNA libraries bearing sample barcodes and UMIs. From the 5' RACE reads, TCRdb called clonotypes with MiXCR, one entry per CDR3 protein. Of about 57,000 distinct CDR3 sequences listed, more than 9% are singletons. Study conclusions and caveats: Some clones that responded were present in memory (sampled pre-infection), which suggests cross-reactive memory joined. While clones contracting from day 15 to 85 were balanced between CD4 and CD8, later expanders leaned CD4+.

Input material: PBMCs or a T cell subset sorted from them (not recorded which). The sequence was collected from a man aged 18 to 29 who had mild COVID-19 (a few samples of this study predate the infection). Cell type and time point are not known. The chain uses TRBV7-2 and TRBJ1-3; a possible D gene is TRBD1 (6 bases). CDR3 DNA: TGTGCCAGCAGTTTTCAGGGGTTAGCTGGAAACACCATATATTTT. Its protein is CASSFQGLAGNTIYF.